This entry describes one T cell receptor (beta chain). This sample was taken from a study of OX40 agonist ivuxolimab in advanced cancers. V lost 5 bases to trimming and J lost 1 base; unmatched junction nucleotides: 2. CDR1 is LNHDA and CDR2 is SQIVND in the germline V gene (reference sequence). This CDR3 region has 14 residues. Assay: immunoSEQ multiplex PCR; the TCRdb copy retains only in-frame clones and omits some. The sample includes 50,000 to 70,000 clones, 70% to 90% of them seen just once. The V and J genes are TRBV19 and TRBJ2-7; 10 nucleotides match TRBD2. The sample was CD4+ or CD8+ T cells sorted from blood, taken in a trial of the OX40 agonist ivuxolimab. This clonotype was sampled from an adult with an advanced solid tumor such as melanoma, head and neck, liver or kidney cancer. The CDR3 DNA reads as TGTGCCAGTAGTCGGACTAGCGGTTCCTACGAGCAGTACTTC. This translates into CASSRTSGSYEQYF.